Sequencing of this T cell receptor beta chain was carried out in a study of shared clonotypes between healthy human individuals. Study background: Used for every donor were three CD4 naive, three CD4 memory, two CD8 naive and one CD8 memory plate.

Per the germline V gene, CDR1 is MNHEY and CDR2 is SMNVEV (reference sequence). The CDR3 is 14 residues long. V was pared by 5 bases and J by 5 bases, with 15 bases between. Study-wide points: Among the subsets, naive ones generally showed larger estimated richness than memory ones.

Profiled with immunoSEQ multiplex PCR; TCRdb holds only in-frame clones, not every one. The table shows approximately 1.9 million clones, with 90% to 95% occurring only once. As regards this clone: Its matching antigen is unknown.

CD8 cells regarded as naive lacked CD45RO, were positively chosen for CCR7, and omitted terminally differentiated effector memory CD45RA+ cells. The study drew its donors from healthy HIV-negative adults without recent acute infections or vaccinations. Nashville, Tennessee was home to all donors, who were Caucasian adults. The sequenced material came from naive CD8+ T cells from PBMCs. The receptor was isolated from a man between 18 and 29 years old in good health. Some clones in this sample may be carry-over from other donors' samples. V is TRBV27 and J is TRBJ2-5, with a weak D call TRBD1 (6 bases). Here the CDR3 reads CASSGTGTGETQYF. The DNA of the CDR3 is TGTGCCAGCAGTGGTACAGGGACGGGGGAGACCCAGTACTTC.